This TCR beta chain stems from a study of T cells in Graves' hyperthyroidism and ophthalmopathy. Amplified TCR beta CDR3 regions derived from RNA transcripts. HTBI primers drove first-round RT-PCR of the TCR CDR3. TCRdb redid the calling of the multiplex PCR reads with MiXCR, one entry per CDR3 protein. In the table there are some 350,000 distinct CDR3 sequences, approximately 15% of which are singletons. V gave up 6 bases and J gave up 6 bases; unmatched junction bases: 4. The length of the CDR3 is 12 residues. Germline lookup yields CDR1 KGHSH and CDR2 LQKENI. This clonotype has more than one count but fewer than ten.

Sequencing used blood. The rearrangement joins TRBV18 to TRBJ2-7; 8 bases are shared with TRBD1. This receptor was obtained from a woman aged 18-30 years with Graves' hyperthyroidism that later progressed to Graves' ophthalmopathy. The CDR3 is CASSPGQGEQYF. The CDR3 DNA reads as TGTGCCAGCTCCCCCGGACAGGGCGAGCAGTACTTC.